The source of this T cell receptor beta chain is a study of blood T cell repertoires in COVID-19. The overall study: Sources were T cells, B-cell-depleted T cells, or PBMCs; the material itself was cDNA or gDNA.

In the original workflow: The authors estimated nucleated cell counts from reference gene primer amplification. Clones were sequenced by immunoSEQ multiplex PCR, and TCRdb holds only the in-frame ones, with some missing. That table gives V, J and clone size, and the DNA gave D and trimming. The repertoire holds fewer than 250,000 clones, with 80% to 90% as singletons. Recruited during active infection, patients (from Seattle) were subsequently followed longitudinally. The CDR3 runs to 13 residues. V was shortened by 6 bases and J by 5 bases, with 13 bases between the two germline ends. Sequenced: peripheral blood. This clonotype was sampled from a man aged 25 to 40 with COVID-19, enrolled during active disease. J is TRBJ1-1 and V is TRBV12-3 or TRBV12-4, with TRBD1 as a possible D gene (5 bases). The chain's CDR3 is CASRPPGRTEAFF. DNA for the CDR3: TGTGCCAGCAGGCCCCCAGGGAGGACTGAAGCTTTCTTT.